The 23 T cell receptor beta chains below were found in one sample sequenced in a study of T cells in tumors after PD-1 blockade. Method: immunoSEQ multiplex PCR; TCRdb's copy keeps in-frame clones and lacks some. The data contain roughly 14,000 clones, over 75% of them singletons. Here the sequenced sample was PBMCs, taken after anti-PD-1 treatment. These receptors originate from a human donor with basal cell carcinoma.

The chain combines TRBV7-3 with TRBJ2-1; D remains unclear. The length of the CDR3 is 13 residues. V lost 5 bases and J lost 4, with 9 bases in between. Germline V gene sequence: CDR1 SGHTA, CDR2 FQGTGA. DNA for the CDR3: TGTGCCAGCAGCCCTGGCGAATACAATGAGCAGTTCTTC. Protein sequence: CASSPGEYNEQFF.

V gene TRBV11-3 combines with J gene TRBJ2-7, with a weak D call TRBD2 (6 bases). The CDR3 runs 13 residues. The germline V and J ends were trimmed by 4 bases and 5 bases, with 12 bases remaining between them. Germline V CDR1 and CDR2: SGHNT, YENEEA. The CDR3 region is CASSYSGGNEQYF. Here the CDR3 DNA reads TGTGCCAGCAGCTACTCTGGGGGGAACGAGCAGTACTTC.

The chain employs TRBV2 and TRBJ1-4; no reliable D call. Per the germline V gene, CDR1 is SNHLY and CDR2 is FYNNEI. Trimming pared 1 base from V and 4 bases from J, leaving 7 bases between. The CDR3 sequence is 14 residues long. The CDR3 reads CASSEGLDNEKLFF. Here the CDR3 DNA reads TGTGCCAGCAGTGAAGGGTTAGATAATGAAAAACTGTTTTTT.

V is TRBV6-4 and J is TRBJ2-1, with 9 bases lining up with TRBD2. Germline V gene sequence: CDR1 MRHNA, CDR2 SNTAGT. The length of the CDR3 is 15 residues. J was trimmed by 5 bases and V by 3 bases; bases with no gene match: 5. In nucleotides, the CDR3 is TGTGCCAGCAGTGAGTCTTCTAGCGGGAACAATGAGCAGTTCTTC. Its protein product is CASSESSSGNNEQFF.

The chain links TRBV5-1 to TRBJ2-5; tentatively, D is TRBD2 (6 bases). The CDR3 is 14 residues long. Germline V CDR1 and CDR2: SGHRS, YFSETQ. The V gene lost 4 bases and the J gene lost 3 bases, with 13 bases spanning the gap. The CDR3 is CASSGPSGEETQYF. DNA for the CDR3: TGCGCCAGCAGCGGCCCCTCGGGAGAAGAGACCCAGTACTTC.

V gene TRBV27 combines with J gene TRBJ2-5; TRBD1 aligns across 10 bases. Germline V gene lookup returns CDR1 MNHEY and CDR2 SMNVEV (reference sequence). This CDR3 is 14 amino acids long. Unmatched junction bases numbered 10, after V lost 8 bases and J lost 7 bases. The CDR3 spells CASGPGQGSRTQYF. The CDR3 DNA reads as TGTGCCAGCGGGCCGGGACAGGGGAGTCGGACCCAGTACTTC.

This clone appeared once. The chain has TRBV6-6 and TRBJ2-7; 12 bases match TRBD1. Germline V gene sequence: CDR1 MNHNY, CDR2 SVGAGI (reference sequence). V shed 6 bases, J shed 7 bases, and the junction held 7 bases outside the gene matches. This CDR3 spans 14 amino acids. CDR3 in amino acids: CASSAGQGAREQYF. The DNA for the CDR3 is TGTGCCAGCAGCGCGGGACAGGGGGCGAGGGAGCAGTACTTC.

This CDR3 is CASNPTIGNTGELFF. CDR3 nucleotides: TGTGCCAGCAACCCGACAATAGGGAACACCGGGGAGCTGTTTTTT. The chain joins TRBV6-5 to TRBJ2-2, with unresolved D. Between the trimmed V and J ends, which lost 7 bases and 1 base, there was a span of 13 bases. CDR1 and CDR2 from the germline V gene are MNHEY and SVGAGI. The CDR3 loop spans 15 amino acids.

CDR3 protein: CASSPLAGGQETQYF. The CDR3 nucleotides read TGTGCCAGCAGCCCACTAGCGGGAGGTCAAGAGACCCAGTACTTC. The J gene is TRBJ2-5, the V gene TRBV4-2; 12 positions match TRBD2. Germline V gene sequence: CDR1 LGHNA, CDR2 YNFKEQ. The length of the CDR3 is 15 residues. Unmatched junction bases numbered 2, after V lost 4 bases and J lost 2 bases.

This clone was picked up a small number of times. One end of the junction varies from germline; a read error may be responsible. The same CDR3 arises from other DNA sequences in this sample as well. The chain is built from TRBV2 and TRBJ2-1; 8 bases are shared with TRBD2. There are 19 residues in the CDR3. Looked up from germline, CDR1 is SNHLY and CDR2 is FYNNEI. In DNA, the CDR3 is TGTCCCAGCTGTGACGGGGGGGCGCGGGCGGGGAGCTCCTACAATGAGCAGTTCTTC. It codes for CPSCDGGARAGSSYNEQFF.

The chain couples TRBV4-1 to TRBJ1-5; 9 bases are shared with TRBD1. The CDR3 extends over 16 amino acids. V lost 0 bases, J lost 3 bases, and 3 bases stayed unmatched. Germline V gives CDR1 MGHRA, CDR2 YSYEKL. The CDR3 loop is CASSQEYRGPNQPQHF. The CDR3 DNA reads as TGCGCCAGCAGCCAAGAATACAGGGGGCCCAATCAGCCCCAGCATTTT.

This clone was seen only once. The chain uses TRBV7-9 and TRBJ1-1; D gene ambiguous. The CDR3 covers 17 residues. CDR1 SEHNR and CDR2 FQNEAQ come from the germline V gene (reference sequence). The V end was cut by 5 bases, the J end by 1 base, with 20 bases between. CDR3 in amino acids: CASSGGRGSWANTEAFF. The CDR3 coding sequence is TGTGCCAGCAGCGGAGGCCGGGGAAGTTGGGCGAACACTGAAGCTTTCTTT. Supplemented by reference TRBV7-9 and TRBJ1-1, the full variable domain reads DTGVSQNPRHKITKRGQNVTFRCDPISEHNRLYWYRQTLGQGPEFLTYFQNEAQLEKSRLLSDRFSAERPKGSFSTLEIQRTEQGDSAMYLCASSGGRGSWANTEAFFGQGTRLTVV.

This clone was picked up one time. The J gene is TRBJ2-3, the V gene TRBV5-5; 9 bases match TRBD2. The CDR3 loop spans 14 amino acids. CDR1 and CDR2 (germline): SGHKS, YYEKEE (reference sequence). Germline trimming cut 4 bases from V and 4 bases from J; bases unmatched to any gene: 4. This chain's CDR3 is CASSPGLAADTQYF. CDR3 nucleotide sequence: TGTGCCAGCAGCCCGGGACTAGCTGCAGATACGCAGTATTTT. The entire variable domain, with the rest obtained from reference TRBV5-5 and TRBJ2-3, is as follows: DAGVTQSPTHLIKTRGQQVTLRCSPISGHKSVSWYQQVLGQGPQFIFQYYEKEERGRGNFPDRFSARQFPNYSSELNVNALLLGDSALYLCASSPGLAADTQYFGPGTRLTVL.

The chain links TRBV5-6 to TRBJ2-7, with unresolved D. Trimming pared 4 bases from V and 6 bases from J, leaving 20 bases between. This CDR3 contains 15 residues. Germline values: CDR1 SGHDT, CDR2 YYEEEE. The CDR3 loop reads CASSNLGSLVSEQYF. CDR3 DNA: TGTGCCAGCAGCAACCTGGGGTCACTCGTCTCCGAGCAGTACTTC.

The chain carries TRBV10-3 and TRBJ2-7, with TRBD2 as a possible D gene (5 bases). The V and J ends lost 4 bases and 5 bases respectively, with 15 bases between them. Germline CDR1 ENHRY, CDR2 SYGVKD. This CDR3 has 14 amino acids. CDR3 nucleotides: TGTGCCATCAGTGGGCATGGAGGTGGGAACGAGCAGTACTTC. Translating gives CAISGHGGGNEQYF.

This clone showed up just a few times. The chain combines TRBV4-2 with TRBJ2-7; the match to TRBD1 covers 10 bases. Trimming cost V 0 bases and J 6 bases; bases outside gene matches: 8. Germline CDR1 LGHNA, CDR2 YNFKEQ. This CDR3 has 16 residues. The CDR3 region is CASSQEGTGAMREQYF. The CDR3 DNA reads TGTGCCAGCAGCCAAGAAGGGACAGGGGCCATGCGCGAGCAGTACTTC.

The rearrangement links TRBV6-1 to TRBJ1-1; TRBD1 might be the D (5 bases). The CDR3 contains 13 residues. Germline CDR1 is MNHNS and CDR2 is SASEGT. Trimming left V 2 bases short and J 4 bases short, with 8 bases between. Here the CDR3 DNA reads TGTGCCAGCAGTGAATGGGGGGGCACTGAAGCTTTCTTT. It translates to CASSEWGGTEAFF.

V and J are TRBV4-1 and TRBJ2-3; no clear D. V shed 0 bases and J shed 2 bases, with 6 bases lying between them. There are 14 residues in the CDR3. Germline loops: CDR1 MGHRA, CDR2 YSYEKL. The CDR3 DNA is TGCGCCAGCAGCCAAGACGAAGCCACAGATACGCAGTATTTT. This translates into CASSQDEATDTQYF.

The rearrangement joins TRBV6-5 to TRBJ1-6, with D maybe TRBD1 (6 bases). This CDR3 spans 13 amino acids. Germline loops: CDR1 MNHEY, CDR2 SVGAGI. Trimming stripped 8 bases from V and 9 bases from J, with 14 bases between. The CDR3 loop is CASRDTQSSPLHF. The CDR3 DNA sequence: TGTGCCAGCCGGGACACCCAAAGTTCACCCCTCCACTTT.

The V call is TRBV4-2, the J call TRBJ2-7; 11 nucleotides match TRBD2. The junction had 10 bases not matched to a gene; V was cut back by 0 bases and J by 0 bases. Germline values: CDR1 LGHNA, CDR2 YNFKEQ. The CDR3 is 19 amino acids. This CDR3 reads CASSQDSRGTSGSSYEQYF. The CDR3 bases are TGTGCCAGCAGCCAAGATAGTAGAGGGACTAGCGGTTCCTCCTACGAGCAGTACTTC.

CDR3 DNA: TGTGCCAGCAGTGATGGAGGGACAGGGAGCGACTATGGCTACACCTTC. This gives the protein CASSDGGTGSDYGYTF. This chain links TRBV6-1 with TRBJ1-2; 9 nucleotides agree with TRBD1. V was clipped by 3 bases and J by 3 bases; unmatched bases: 8. The CDR3 has 16 amino acids. CDR1 and CDR2 (germline): MNHNS, SASEGT.

The V gene is TRBV9, the J gene TRBJ1-1, with 7 bases that match TRBD1. Germline trimming cut 2 bases from V and 1 base from J; bases unmatched to any gene: 11. There are 17 residues in the CDR3. The V gene's germline CDR1 is SGDLS and CDR2 YYNGEE. CDR3 amino acids: CASSVNPGGFANTEAFF. CDR3 DNA sequence: TGTGCCAGCAGCGTCAACCCAGGGGGGTTTGCGAACACTGAAGCTTTCTTT.

The J gene is TRBJ1-2, the V gene TRBV13; unclear D gene. The CDR3 runs to 14 residues. Trimming stripped 5 bases from V and 4 bases from J, with 14 bases between. CDR1 and CDR2 (germline): PRHDT, FYEKMQ (reference sequence). The CDR3 protein is CASSPIRRVYGYTF. DNA for the CDR3: TGTGCCAGCAGCCCAATCCGCCGGGTCTATGGCTACACCTTC.